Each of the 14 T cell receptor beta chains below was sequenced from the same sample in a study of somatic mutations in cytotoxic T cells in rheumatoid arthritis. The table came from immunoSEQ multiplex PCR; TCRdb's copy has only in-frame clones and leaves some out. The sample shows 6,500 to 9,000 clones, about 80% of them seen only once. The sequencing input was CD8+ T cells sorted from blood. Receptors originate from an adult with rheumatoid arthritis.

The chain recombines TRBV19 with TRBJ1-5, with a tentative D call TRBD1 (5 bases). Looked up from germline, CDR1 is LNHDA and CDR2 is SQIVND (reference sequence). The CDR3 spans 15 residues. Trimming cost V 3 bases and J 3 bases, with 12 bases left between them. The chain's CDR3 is CASSMVGRDNQPQHF. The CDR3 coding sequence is TGTGCCAGTAGTATGGTGGGACGGGACAATCAGCCCCAGCATTTT.

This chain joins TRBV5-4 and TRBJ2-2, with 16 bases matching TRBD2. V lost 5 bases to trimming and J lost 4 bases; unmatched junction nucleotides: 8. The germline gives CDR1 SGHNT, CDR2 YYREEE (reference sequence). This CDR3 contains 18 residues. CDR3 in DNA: TGTGCCAGCAGTTCCGGGACTAGCGGGGGGGCGGGCACCGGGGAGCTGTTTTTT. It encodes CASSSGTSGGAGTGELFF. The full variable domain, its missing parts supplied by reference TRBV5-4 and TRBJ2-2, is ETGVTQSPTHLIKTRGQQVTLRCSSQSGHNTVSWYQQALGQGPQFIFQYYREEENGRGNFPPRFSGLQFPNYSSELNVNALELDDSALYLCASSSGTSGGAGTGELFFGEGSRLTVL.

The CDR3 DNA reads TGTGCCAGCAGCCAAGGACAGGGCACCTACAATGAGCAGTTCTTC. Residues: CASSQGQGTYNEQFF. The V gene is TRBV4-2, the J gene TRBJ2-1; 7 bases line up with TRBD1. V trimming: 1 base; J trimming: 2 bases; junction bases outside the gene matches: 2. This CDR3 has 15 residues. Per the germline V gene, CDR1 is LGHNA and CDR2 is YNFKEQ.

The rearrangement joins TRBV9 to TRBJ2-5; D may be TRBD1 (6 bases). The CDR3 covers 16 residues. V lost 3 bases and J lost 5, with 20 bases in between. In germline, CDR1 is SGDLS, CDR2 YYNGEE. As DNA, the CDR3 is TGTGCCAGCAGCGCATTCGGGCAGGGGCAGTTTGAGACCCAGTACTTC. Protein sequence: CASSAFGQGQFETQYF.

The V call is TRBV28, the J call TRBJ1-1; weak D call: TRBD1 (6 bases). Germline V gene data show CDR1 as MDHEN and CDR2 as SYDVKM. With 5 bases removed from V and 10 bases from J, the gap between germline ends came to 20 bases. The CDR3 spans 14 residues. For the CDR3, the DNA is TGTGCCAGCAGTATAGACCGACAGGTCGGGGGAGCTTTCTTT. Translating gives CASSIDRQVGGAFF.

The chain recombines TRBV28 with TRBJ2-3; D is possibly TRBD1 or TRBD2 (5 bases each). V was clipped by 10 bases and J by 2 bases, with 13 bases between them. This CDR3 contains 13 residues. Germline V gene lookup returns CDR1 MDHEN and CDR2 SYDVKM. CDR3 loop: CANRDAVTDTQYF. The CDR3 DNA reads TGTGCCAACCGGGACGCAGTCACAGATACGCAGTATTTT.

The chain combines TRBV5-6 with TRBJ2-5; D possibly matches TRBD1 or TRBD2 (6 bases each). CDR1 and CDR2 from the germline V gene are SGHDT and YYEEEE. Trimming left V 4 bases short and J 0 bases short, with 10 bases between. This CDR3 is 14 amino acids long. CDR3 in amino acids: CASSGGTYQETQYF. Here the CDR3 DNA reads TGTGCCAGCAGCGGCGGGACATACCAAGAGACCCAGTACTTC.

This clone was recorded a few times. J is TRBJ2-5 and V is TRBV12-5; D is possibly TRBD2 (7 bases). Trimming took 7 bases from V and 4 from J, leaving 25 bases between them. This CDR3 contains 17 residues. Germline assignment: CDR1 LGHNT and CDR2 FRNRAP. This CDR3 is CASAQTETGGARETQYF. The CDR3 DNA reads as TGTGCTAGTGCCCAAACGGAAACTGGGGGGGCTCGAGAGACCCAGTACTTC.

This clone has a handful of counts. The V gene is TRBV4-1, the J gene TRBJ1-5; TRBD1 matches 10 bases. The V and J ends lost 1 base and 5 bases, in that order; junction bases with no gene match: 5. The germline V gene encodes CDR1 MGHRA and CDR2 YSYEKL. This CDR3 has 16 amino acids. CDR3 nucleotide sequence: TGCGCCAGCAGCCAAGTTCTGACAGGGGGCTATCAGCCCCAGCATTTT. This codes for CASSQVLTGGYQPQHF.

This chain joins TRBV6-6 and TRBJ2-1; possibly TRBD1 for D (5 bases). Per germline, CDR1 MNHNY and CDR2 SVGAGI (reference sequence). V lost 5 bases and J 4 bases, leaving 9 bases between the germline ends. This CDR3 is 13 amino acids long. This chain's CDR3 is CASSRDSYNEQFF. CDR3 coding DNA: TGTGCCAGCAGTCGCGACAGTTACAATGAGCAGTTCTTC.

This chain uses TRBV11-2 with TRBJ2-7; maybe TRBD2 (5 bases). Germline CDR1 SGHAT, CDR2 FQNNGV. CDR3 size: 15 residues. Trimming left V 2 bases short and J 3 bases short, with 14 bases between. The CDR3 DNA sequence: TGTGCCAGCAGCTTAACAATCACAGAGGGCTACGAGCAGTACGTC. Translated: CASSLTITEGYEQYV.

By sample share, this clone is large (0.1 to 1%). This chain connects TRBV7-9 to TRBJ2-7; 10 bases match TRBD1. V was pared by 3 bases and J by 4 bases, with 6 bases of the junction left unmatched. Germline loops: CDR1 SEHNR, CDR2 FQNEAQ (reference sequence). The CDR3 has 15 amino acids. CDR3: CASSFRDRGRYEQYV. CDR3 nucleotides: TGTGCCAGCAGCTTCCGGGACAGGGGCCGGTACGAGCAGTACGTC.

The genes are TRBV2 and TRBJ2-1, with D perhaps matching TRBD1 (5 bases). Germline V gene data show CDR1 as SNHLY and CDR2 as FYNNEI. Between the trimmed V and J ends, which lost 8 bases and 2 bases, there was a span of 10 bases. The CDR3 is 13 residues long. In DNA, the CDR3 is TGTGCCAGCGCCTGGGGCGCCTACAATGAGCAGTTCTTC. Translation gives CASAWGAYNEQFF. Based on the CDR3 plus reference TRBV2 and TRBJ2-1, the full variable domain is EPEVTQTPSHQVTQMGQEVILRCVPISNHLYFYWYRQILGQKVEFLVSFYNNEISEKSEIFDDQFSVERPDGSNFTLKIRSTKLEDSAMYFCASAWGAYNEQFFGPGTRLTVL.

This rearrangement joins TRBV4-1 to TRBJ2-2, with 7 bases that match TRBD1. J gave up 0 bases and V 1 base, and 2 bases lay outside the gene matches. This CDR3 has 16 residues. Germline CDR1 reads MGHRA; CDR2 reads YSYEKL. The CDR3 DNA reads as TGCGCCAGCAGCCAAGGGCAGGGGGCGAACACCGGGGAGCTGTTTTTT. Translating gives CASSQGQGANTGELFF.